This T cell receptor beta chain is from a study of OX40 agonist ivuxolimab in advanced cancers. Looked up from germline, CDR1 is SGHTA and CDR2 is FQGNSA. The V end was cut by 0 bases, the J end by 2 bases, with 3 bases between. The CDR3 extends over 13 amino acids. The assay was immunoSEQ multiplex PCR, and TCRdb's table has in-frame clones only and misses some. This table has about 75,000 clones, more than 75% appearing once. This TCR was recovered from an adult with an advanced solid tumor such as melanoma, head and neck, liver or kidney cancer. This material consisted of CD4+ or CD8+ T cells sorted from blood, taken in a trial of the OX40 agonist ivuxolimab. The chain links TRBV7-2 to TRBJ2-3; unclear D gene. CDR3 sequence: CASSLAHTDTQYF. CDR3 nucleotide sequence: TGTGCCAGCAGCTTAGCCCACACAGATACGCAGTATTTT.